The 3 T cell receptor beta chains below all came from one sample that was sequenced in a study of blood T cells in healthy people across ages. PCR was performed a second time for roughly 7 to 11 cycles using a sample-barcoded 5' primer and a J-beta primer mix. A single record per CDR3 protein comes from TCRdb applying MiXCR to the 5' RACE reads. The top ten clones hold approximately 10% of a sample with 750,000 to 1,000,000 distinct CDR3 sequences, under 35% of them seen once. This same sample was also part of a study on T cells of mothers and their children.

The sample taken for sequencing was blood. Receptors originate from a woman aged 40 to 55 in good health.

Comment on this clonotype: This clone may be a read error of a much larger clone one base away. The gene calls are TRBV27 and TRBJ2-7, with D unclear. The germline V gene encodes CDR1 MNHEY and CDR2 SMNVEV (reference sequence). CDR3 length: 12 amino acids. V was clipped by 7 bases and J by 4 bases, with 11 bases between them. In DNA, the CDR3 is TGTGCCAGCAAGAGAGTTTTATACGAGCAGTACTTC. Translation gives CASKRVLYEQYF.

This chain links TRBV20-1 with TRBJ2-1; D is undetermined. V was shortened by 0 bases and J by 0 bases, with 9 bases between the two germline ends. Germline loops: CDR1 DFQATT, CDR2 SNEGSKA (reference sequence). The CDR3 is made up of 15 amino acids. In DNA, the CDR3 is TGCAGTGCTAGAGATATCGGAAGCTCCTACAATGAGCAGTTCTTC. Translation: CSARDIGSSYNEQFF.

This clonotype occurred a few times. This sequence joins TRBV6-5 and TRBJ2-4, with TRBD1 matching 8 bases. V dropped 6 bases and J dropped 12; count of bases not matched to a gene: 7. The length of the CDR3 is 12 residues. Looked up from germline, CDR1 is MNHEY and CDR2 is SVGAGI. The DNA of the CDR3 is TGTGCCAGCAGAGACAGGGGAAGGCCTCAGTACTTC. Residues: CASRDRGRPQYF.